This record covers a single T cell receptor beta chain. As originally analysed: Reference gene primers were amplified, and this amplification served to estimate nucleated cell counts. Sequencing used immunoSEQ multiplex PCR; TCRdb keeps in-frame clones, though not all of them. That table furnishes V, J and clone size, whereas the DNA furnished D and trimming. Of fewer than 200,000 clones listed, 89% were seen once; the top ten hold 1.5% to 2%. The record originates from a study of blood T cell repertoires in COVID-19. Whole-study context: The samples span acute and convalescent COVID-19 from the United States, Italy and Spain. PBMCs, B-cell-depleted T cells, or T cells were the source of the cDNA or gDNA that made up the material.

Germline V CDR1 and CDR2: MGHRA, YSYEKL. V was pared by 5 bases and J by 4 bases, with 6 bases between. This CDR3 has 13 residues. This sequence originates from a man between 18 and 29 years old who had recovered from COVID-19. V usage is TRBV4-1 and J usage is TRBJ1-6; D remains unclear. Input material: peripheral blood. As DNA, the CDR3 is TGCGCCAGCAGCTTCCAATATAATTCACCCCTCCACTTT. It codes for CASSFQYNSPLHF.